A single sample gave rise to the 2 T cell receptor beta chains below, sequenced in a study of immune evolution from preneoplasia to lung adenocarcinoma. Sequencing was performed with immunoSEQ multiplex PCR; in TCRdb, only in-frame clones are kept and a portion is missing. In the table there are 2,000 to 2,500 clones, about 85% of which are singletons. Sequences were obtained from FFPE invasive lung adenocarcinoma tissue. The source of these receptors is a person between 60 and 79 years old with invasive lung adenocarcinoma.

CDR3 DNA sequence: TGTGCCAGTAGTAGACAGGGGGCGAAGTACGATGAGCAGTTCTTC. It encodes CASSRQGAKYDEQFF. The chain links TRBV19 to TRBJ2-1, with TRBD1 matching over 10 bases. Unmatched junction bases numbered 8, after V lost 4 bases and J lost 8 bases. The germline V gene has CDR1 LNHDA and CDR2 SQIVND (reference sequence). The CDR3 contains 15 residues. The whole variable domain, filled in from reference TRBV19 and TRBJ2-1, reads DGGITQSPKYLFRKEGQNVTLSCEQNLNHDAMYWYRQDPGQGLRLIYYSQIVNDFQKGDIAEGYSVSREKKESFPLTVTSAQKNPTAFYLCASSRQGAKYDEQFFGPGTRLTVL.

A note on this clone: One junction end disagrees with the germline gene, perhaps due to a read error. CDR3: CASSFEGRAYGYTF. DNA of the CDR3: TGTGCCAGCAGTTTCGAAGGGAGGGCCTATGGTTACACCTTC. This rearrangement joins TRBV28 to TRBJ1-2, with D unclear. This CDR3 is 14 amino acids long. In germline, CDR1 is MDHEN, CDR2 SYDVKM.